The next 9 T cell receptor beta chains were all read from a single sample in a study of T-cell memory formation after mild COVID-19. TCRdb re-called the 5' RACE reads with MiXCR, one entry per CDR3 protein. The sample gives tens of thousands of distinct CDR3 sequences, approximately 15% of which show up once; about 33% is in the top ten. The material sequenced was PBMCs or a T cell subset sorted from them (not recorded which). The receptors here all came from an adult woman who had mild COVID-19 (a few samples of this study predate the infection). Cell type and time point are not known.

The chain couples TRBV7-9 to TRBJ2-6; 7 bases are a match to TRBD1. The V segment lost 2 bases and the J segment 0 bases; nucleotides outside the gene matches: 7. This CDR3 region has 18 residues. CDR1 is SEHNR and CDR2 is FQNEAQ in the germline V gene (reference sequence). CDR3 DNA sequence: TGTGCCAGCAGCTTACCTCAGGGGGACAACTCTGGGGCCAACGTCCTGACTTTC. The encoded protein is CASSLPQGDNSGANVLTF.

This clonotype has just a few counts. The V and J genes are TRBV7-9 and TRBJ2-3; a weak D match, TRBD2 (6 bases). V lost 5 bases and J 4 bases, leaving 16 bases between the germline ends. Germline V lookup: CDR1 SEHNR, CDR2 FQNEAQ (reference sequence). This CDR3 comprises 15 residues. The CDR3 region is CASSDRSGGADTQYF. The CDR3 DNA reads TGTGCCAGCAGCGATAGATCCGGGGGAGCAGATACGCAGTATTTT.

The V call is TRBV7-2, the J call TRBJ2-3; D is perhaps TRBD1 (6 bases). Germline lookup yields CDR1 SGHTA and CDR2 FQGNSA. The CDR3 runs 12 residues. Trimming removed 5 bases at V and 8 bases at J, with 11 bases between. The CDR3 nucleotides read TGTGCCAGCAGCACAGGGCTCCCTACGCAGTATTTT. Residues: CASSTGLPTQYF.

This clonotype was detected a few times. This chain connects TRBV11-3 to TRBJ2-1; tentative D call: TRBD2 (6 bases). Germline V gene sequence: CDR1 SGHNT, CDR2 YENEEA. V lost 5 bases to trimming and J lost 6 bases, with 20 bases between them. The CDR3 totals 16 residues. CDR3 sequence reads: CASSPADRRRGNEQFF. DNA for the CDR3: TGTGCCAGCAGCCCAGCCGATAGGAGGAGGGGCAATGAGCAGTTCTTC.

V is TRBV6-6 and J is TRBJ1-1; D not resolved. This CDR3 is 12 amino acids long. Germline loops: CDR1 MNHNY, CDR2 SVGAGI (reference sequence). V dropped 5 bases and J dropped 8 bases, with 12 bases sitting between them. The CDR3: CASSPGFPEAFF. In DNA form, the CDR3 reads TGTGCCAGCAGTCCCGGGTTTCCGGAAGCTTTCTTT.

This clonotype was recorded a few times. This chain links TRBV6-5 with TRBJ2-3; 8 bases match TRBD1. Germline values: CDR1 MNHEY, CDR2 SVGAGI. V was clipped by 7 bases and J by 1 base; unmatched bases: 4. The CDR3 extends over 14 amino acids. The DNA for the CDR3 is TGTGCCAGCACACCGGGACAGGGCACAGATACGCAGTATTTT. Its protein product is CASTPGQGTDTQYF.

A few counts support this clonotype. The gene calls are TRBV13 and TRBJ2-1; TRBD2 matches 8 bases. The germline CDR1 and CDR2 sequences are PRHDT and FYEKMQ (reference sequence). CDR3 length equals 15 residues. J gave up 4 bases and V 4 bases, and 6 bases lay outside the gene matches. CDR3 in amino acids: CASSYGERGYNEQFF. The CDR3, as DNA: TGTGCCAGCAGCTACGGGGAGCGGGGGTACAATGAGCAGTTCTTC.

The chain recombines TRBV5-1 with TRBJ2-7; either TRBD1 or TRBD2 may supply D (5 bases each). Germline V CDR1 and CDR2: SGHRS, YFSETQ. This CDR3 has 14 residues. The germline V and J ends were trimmed by 4 bases and 4 bases, with 15 bases remaining between them. Here the CDR3 DNA reads TGCGCCAGCAGCCCGGGATCAGGGTTATACGAGCAGTACTTC. It encodes CASSPGSGLYEQYF.

This chain connects TRBV12-3 or TRBV12-4 to TRBJ1-6; TRBD1 might be the D (6 bases). The CDR3 loop spans 14 amino acids. Trimming cost V 3 bases and J 7 bases, with 10 bases left between them. The CDR3 reads CASSFGQGNSPLHF. CDR3 DNA sequence: TGTGCCAGCAGTTTTGGGCAGGGGAATTCACCCCTCCACTTT.